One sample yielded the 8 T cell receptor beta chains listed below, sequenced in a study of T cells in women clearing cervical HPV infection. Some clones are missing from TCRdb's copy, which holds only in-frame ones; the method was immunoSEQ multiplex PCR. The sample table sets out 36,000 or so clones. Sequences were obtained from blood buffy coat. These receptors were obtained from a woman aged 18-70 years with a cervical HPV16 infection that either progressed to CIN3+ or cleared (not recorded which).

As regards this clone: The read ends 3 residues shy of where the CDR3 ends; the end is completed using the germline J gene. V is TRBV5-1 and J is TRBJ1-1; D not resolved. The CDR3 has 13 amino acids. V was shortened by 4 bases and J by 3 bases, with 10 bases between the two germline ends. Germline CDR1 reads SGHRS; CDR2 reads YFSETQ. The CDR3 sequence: CASSLEEDTEAFF. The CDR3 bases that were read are TGCGCCAGCAGCCTAGAGGAGGACACTGAA.

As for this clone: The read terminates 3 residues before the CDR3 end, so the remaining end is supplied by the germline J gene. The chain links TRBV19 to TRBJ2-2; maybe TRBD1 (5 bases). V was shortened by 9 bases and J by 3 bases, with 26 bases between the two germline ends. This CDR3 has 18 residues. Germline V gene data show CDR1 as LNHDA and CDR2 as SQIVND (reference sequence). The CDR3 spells CASTTTRIDRTDTGELFF. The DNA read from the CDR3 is TGTGCCAGCACCACCACTCGAATTGACAGAACGGACACCGGGGAG.

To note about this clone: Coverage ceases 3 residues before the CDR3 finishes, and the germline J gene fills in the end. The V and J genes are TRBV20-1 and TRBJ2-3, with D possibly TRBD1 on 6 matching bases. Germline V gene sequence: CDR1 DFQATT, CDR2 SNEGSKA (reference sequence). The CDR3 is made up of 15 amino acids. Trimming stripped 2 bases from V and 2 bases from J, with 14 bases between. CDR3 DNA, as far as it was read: TGCAGTGCTAGATTGGGACACCTGAACACAGATACG. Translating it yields CSARLGHLNTDT. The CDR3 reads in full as CSARLGHLNTDTQYF.

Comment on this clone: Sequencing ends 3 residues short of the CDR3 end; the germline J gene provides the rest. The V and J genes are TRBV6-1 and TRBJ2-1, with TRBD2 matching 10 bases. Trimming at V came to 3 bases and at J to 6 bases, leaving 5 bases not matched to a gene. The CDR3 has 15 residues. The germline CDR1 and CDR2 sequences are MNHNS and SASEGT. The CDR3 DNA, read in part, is TGTGCCAGCAGTGACGGGAGCGGGGGGGCCAATGAG. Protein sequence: CASSDGSGGANE. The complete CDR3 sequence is CASSDGSGGANEQFF.

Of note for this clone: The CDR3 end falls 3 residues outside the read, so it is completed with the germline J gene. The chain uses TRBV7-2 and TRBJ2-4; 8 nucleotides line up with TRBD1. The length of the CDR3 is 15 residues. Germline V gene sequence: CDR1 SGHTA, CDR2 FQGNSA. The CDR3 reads CASSLATGDEYGQYF. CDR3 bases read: TGTGCCAGCAGCTTAGCGACAGGGGATGAGTATGGT.

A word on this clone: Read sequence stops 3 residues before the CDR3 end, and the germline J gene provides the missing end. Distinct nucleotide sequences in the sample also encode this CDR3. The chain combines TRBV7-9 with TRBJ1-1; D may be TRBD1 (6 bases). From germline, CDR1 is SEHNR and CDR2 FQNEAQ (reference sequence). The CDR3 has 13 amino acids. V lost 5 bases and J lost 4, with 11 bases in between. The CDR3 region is CASSQDRFTEAFF. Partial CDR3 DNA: TGTGCCAGCAGCCAAGACAGGTTCACTGAA. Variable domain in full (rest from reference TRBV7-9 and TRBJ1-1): DTGVSQNPRHKITKRGQNVTFRCDPISEHNRLYWYRQTLGQGPEFLTYFQNEAQLEKSRLLSDRFSAERPKGSFSTLEIQRTEQGDSAMYLCASSQDRFTEAFFGQGTRLTVV.

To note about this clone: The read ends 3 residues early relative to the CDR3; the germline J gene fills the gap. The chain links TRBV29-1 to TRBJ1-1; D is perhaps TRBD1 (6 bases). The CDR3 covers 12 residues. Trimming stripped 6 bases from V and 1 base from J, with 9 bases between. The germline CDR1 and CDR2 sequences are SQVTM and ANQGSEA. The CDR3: CSVGQKNTEAFF. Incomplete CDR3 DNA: TGCAGCGTCGGACAGAAGAACACTGAA.

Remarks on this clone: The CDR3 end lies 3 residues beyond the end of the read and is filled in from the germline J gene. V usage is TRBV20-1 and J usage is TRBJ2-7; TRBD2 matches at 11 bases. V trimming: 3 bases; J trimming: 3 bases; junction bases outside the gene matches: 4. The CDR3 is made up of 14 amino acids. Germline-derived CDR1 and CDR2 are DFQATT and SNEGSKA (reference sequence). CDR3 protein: CSASTLAGVYEQYF. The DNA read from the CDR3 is TGCAGTGCTAGCACACTAGCGGGAGTCTACGAG.